A single T cell receptor beta chain is shown here with its context. The antigen is unknown. This sample is drawn from a study of OX40 agonist ivuxolimab in advanced cancers. Study-wide findings and caveats: The study did not work out the antigen specificity of the expanded peripheral T cells. CD4+ and CD8+ T cells in blood underwent clonal expansion by week 6 at 0.1 to 3.0 mg/kg. Partial responders dosed at 0.1-3.0 mg/kg displayed clonal expansion ranking among the lowest.

The method was immunoSEQ multiplex PCR; TCRdb's version includes in-frame clones alone and lacks a portion of them. The data hold about 100,000 clones, with 95% to 96% observed a single time. The germline V gene has CDR1 SEHNR and CDR2 FQNEAQ (reference sequence). The germline V and J ends were trimmed by 5 bases and 5 bases, with 22 bases remaining between them. The CDR3 is 17 residues long. The chain employs TRBV7-9 and TRBJ2-4; possible D gene TRBD2, 7 bases. The origin of this receptor is an adult with an advanced solid tumor such as melanoma, head and neck, liver or kidney cancer. Sequencing was performed on CD4+ or CD8+ T cells sorted from blood, taken in a trial of the OX40 agonist ivuxolimab. CDR3 sequence: CASSPGGGGRLENIQYF. The CDR3 bases are TGTGCCAGCAGCCCCGGCGGGGGCGGGAGATTAGAAAACATTCAGTACTTC.